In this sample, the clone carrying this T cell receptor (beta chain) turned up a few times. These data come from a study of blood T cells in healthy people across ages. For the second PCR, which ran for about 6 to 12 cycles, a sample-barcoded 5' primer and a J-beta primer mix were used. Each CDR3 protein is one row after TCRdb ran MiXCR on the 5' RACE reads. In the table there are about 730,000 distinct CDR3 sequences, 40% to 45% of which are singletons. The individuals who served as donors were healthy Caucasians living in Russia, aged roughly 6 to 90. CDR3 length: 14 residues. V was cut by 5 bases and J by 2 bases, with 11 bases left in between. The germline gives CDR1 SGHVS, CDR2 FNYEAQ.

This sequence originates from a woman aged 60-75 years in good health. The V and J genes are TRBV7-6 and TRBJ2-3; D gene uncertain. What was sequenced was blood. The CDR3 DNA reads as TGTGCCAGCAGCCGGTCAGTGATCACAGATACGCAGTATTTT. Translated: CASSRSVITDTQYF. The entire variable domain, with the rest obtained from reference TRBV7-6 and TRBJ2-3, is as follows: GAGVSQSPRYKVTKRGQDVALRCDPISGHVSLYWYRQALGQGPEFLTYFNYEAQQDKSGLPNDRFSAERPEGSISTLTIQRTEQRDSAMYRCASSRSVITDTQYFGPGTRLTVL.